What follows are 28 T cell receptor beta chains derived from one specimen sequenced in a study of blood T cell repertoires in COVID-19. Sequencing used immunoSEQ multiplex PCR; TCRdb keeps in-frame clones, though not all of them. The sample consists of 100,000 to 150,000 clones, about 91% of them appearing once. Sequenced input: peripheral blood. All receptors come from a man in his fifties with acute or convalescent COVID-19.

Here the CDR3 reads CASSGTYEDTQYF. As DNA, the CDR3 is TGTGCCAGTAGTGGTACATATGAAGATACGCAGTATTTT. The chain uses TRBV19 and TRBJ2-3, with D uncertain. The CDR3 covers 13 residues. The ends were cut back, 5 bases at V and 5 bases at J, with 11 bases in the middle. Germline V lookup: CDR1 LNHDA, CDR2 SQIVND (reference sequence).

The chain carries TRBV7-6 and TRBJ2-1; 7 bases agree with TRBD1. The CDR3 is made up of 15 amino acids. CDR1 and CDR2 (germline): SGHVS, FNYEAQ. Germline trimming cut 5 bases from V and 2 bases from J; bases unmatched to any gene: 6. Here the CDR3 reads CASSNPGTAYNEQFF. The CDR3 DNA is TGTGCCAGCAGCAACCCCGGGACAGCCTACAATGAGCAGTTCTTC.

A single count supports this clone. V and J are TRBV27 and TRBJ2-7, with a possible D match to TRBD1 (6 bases). The CDR3 loop spans 12 amino acids. Germline-derived CDR1 and CDR2 are MNHEY and SMNVEV (reference sequence). With 3 bases removed from V and 7 bases from J, the gap between germline ends came to 10 bases. The CDR3 reads CASSLGAGEQYF. The DNA of the CDR3 is TGTGCCAGCAGTTTGGGGGCAGGGGAGCAGTACTTC.

The chain carries TRBV6-5 and TRBJ2-5; D possibly corresponds to TRBD2 (6 bases). CDR1 is MNHEY, CDR2 SVGAGI, per germline. V lost 5 bases to trimming and J lost 1 base, with 14 bases between them. The CDR3 runs to 15 residues. CDR3 DNA: TGTGCCAGCAGTCCGAACGGGGGTCGCCAAGAGACCCAGTACTTC. This encodes CASSPNGGRQETQYF.

This clone has just a few counts. J is TRBJ2-5 and V is TRBV7-2, with 7 nucleotides matching TRBD1. Germline V gene lookup returns CDR1 SGHTA and CDR2 FQGNSA. Trimming took 1 base from V and 2 from J; bases not matched to a gene: 7. There are 16 residues in the CDR3. Here the CDR3 reads CASSLGLGTAQETQYF. The DNA of the CDR3 is TGTGCCAGCAGCTTAGGATTGGGGACAGCGCAAGAGACCCAGTACTTC.

The rearrangement joins TRBV20-1 to TRBJ1-1; 7 nucleotides match TRBD1. This CDR3 has 11 residues. Losses at the gene ends were 5 bases for V and 8 bases for J; bases not matched to a gene: 5. CDR1 is DFQATT and CDR2 is SNEGSKA in the germline V gene (reference sequence). The CDR3 DNA reads as TGCAGTGCTCCCGGGACAGTCGAAGCTTTCTTT. Amino acids: CSAPGTVEAFF.

This rearrangement joins TRBV15 to TRBJ2-1; 9 positions agree with TRBD1. Germline CDR1 and CDR2: LNHNV and YYDKDF (reference sequence). The trim removed 5 bases at V and 9 bases at J, leaving 11 bases unmatched. The CDR3 has 15 amino acids. CDR3 sequence: CATSQTGQGRTEQFF. The CDR3, as DNA: TGTGCCACCAGCCAGACGGGACAGGGTCGAACTGAGCAGTTCTTC.

The chain couples TRBV6-6 to TRBJ1-6; D not resolved. The length of the CDR3 is 11 residues. Trimming removed 2 bases from V and 10 bases from J, with 3 bases in between. CDR1 is MNHNY, CDR2 SVGAGI, per germline (reference sequence). The CDR3 sequence is CASSYQSPLHF. CDR3 nucleotides: TGTGCCAGCAGTTACCAGTCACCCCTCCACTTT.

The V and J genes are TRBV2 and TRBJ1-3; 7 nucleotides align to TRBD1. Germline V gene data show CDR1 as SNHLY and CDR2 as FYNNEI. The trim removed 5 bases at V and 4 bases at J, leaving 8 bases unmatched. The length of the CDR3 is 15 residues. This chain's CDR3 is CASSTIQGRGNTIYF. Here the CDR3 DNA reads TGTGCCAGCAGTACGATACAGGGGAGAGGAAACACCATATATTTT.

This chain links TRBV5-4 with TRBJ1-3; D might be TRBD1 (5 bases). This CDR3 is 15 amino acids long. Germline values: CDR1 SGHNT, CDR2 YYREEE (reference sequence). The V end lost 0 bases, the J end lost 1 base, and 8 bases lay between the germline ends. The CDR3 bases are TGTGCCAGCAGCTTGGTTAGGGGTTCTGGAAACACCATATATTTT. This translates into CASSLVRGSGNTIYF.

V usage is TRBV5-4 and J usage is TRBJ2-5, with D possibly TRBD1 on 6 matching bases. The germline V gene encodes CDR1 SGHNT and CDR2 YYREEE (reference sequence). The CDR3 is 13 amino acids. Trimming left V 3 bases short and J 1 base short, with 7 bases between. Here the CDR3 reads CASSWTAQETQYF. The CDR3 DNA follows: TGTGCCAGCAGCTGGACAGCCCAAGAGACCCAGTACTTC.

The chain carries TRBV10-2 and TRBJ2-5; 9 bases are shared with TRBD2. V lost 2 bases, J lost 7 bases, and 2 bases stayed unmatched. Germline V lookup: CDR1 WSHSY, CDR2 SAAADI. This CDR3 is 13 amino acids long. The CDR3 sequence: CASSEARGGTQYF. As DNA, the CDR3 is TGCGCCAGCAGTGAGGCGCGGGGGGGGACCCAGTACTTC.

This clone showed up just once. The V and J genes are TRBV7-9 and TRBJ1-2, with D tentatively TRBD1 (6 bases). Trimming pared 3 bases from V and 4 bases from J, leaving 12 bases between. Germline CDR1 SEHNR, CDR2 FQNEAQ (reference sequence). This CDR3 region has 14 residues. The CDR3, as DNA: TGTGCCAGCAGCTTTGGGGGCAGTGCCTATGGCTACACCTTC. This gives the protein CASSFGGSAYGYTF. The full variable domain, its missing parts supplied by reference TRBV7-9 and TRBJ1-2, is DTGVSQNPRHKITKRGQNVTFRCDPISEHNRLYWYRQTLGQGPEFLTYFQNEAQLEKSRLLSDRFSAERPKGSFSTLEIQRTEQGDSAMYLCASSFGGSAYGYTFGSGTRLTVV.

This chain connects TRBV6-5 to TRBJ2-1; D not certain. V was clipped by 4 bases and J by 8 bases, with 6 bases between them. The CDR3 is 11 residues long. Germline CDR1 and CDR2: MNHEY and SVGAGI. Written as DNA, the CDR3 is TGTGCCAGCAGTTTTTCTTATGAGCAGTTCTTC. Encoded protein: CASSFSYEQFF.

The chain recombines TRBV18 with TRBJ2-7; perhaps TRBD1 as D (7 bases). CDR3 length: 15 amino acids. CDR1 KGHSH and CDR2 LQKENI come from the germline V gene. V shed 2 bases and J shed 3 bases, with 14 bases lying between them. CDR3 region: CASSPGTVGGYEQYF. The CDR3 coding sequence is TGTGCCAGCTCACCAGGGACAGTCGGGGGCTACGAGCAGTACTTC.

The chain employs TRBV19 and TRBJ2-7; no reliable D call. From germline, CDR1 is LNHDA and CDR2 SQIVND (reference sequence). The CDR3 runs 13 residues. The V end was cut by 0 bases, the J end by 4 bases, with 7 bases between. This CDR3 is CASSIEGRYEQYF. The CDR3 DNA is TGTGCCAGTAGTATAGAGGGCAGGTACGAGCAGTACTTC.

This sequence joins TRBV11-3 and TRBJ1-1; D perhaps matches TRBD1 (5 bases). The CDR3 sequence is 18 residues long. Germline lookup yields CDR1 SGHNT and CDR2 YENEEA. V dropped 0 bases and J dropped 6 bases, with 23 bases sitting between them. In nucleotides, the CDR3 is TGTGCCAGCAGCTTAGATTGGGGGGGAGGGCCAGACGACGCTGAAGCTTTCTTT. Translated, it gives CASSLDWGGGPDDAEAFF.

In its sample, this clone was seen once. The chain combines TRBV7-2 with TRBJ1-3, with TRBD1 matching 7 bases. The germline gives CDR1 SGHTA, CDR2 FQGNSA. CDR3 size: 15 residues. The J segment lost 5 bases and the V segment lost 3 bases, leaving 7 bases of the junction unmatched. The CDR3 spells CASSFGQEWRNTIYF. DNA for the CDR3: TGTGCCAGCAGCTTTGGACAGGAGTGGAGAAACACCATATATTTT.

The chain recombines TRBV7-9 with TRBJ1-1; TRBD1 is a possible D gene (5 bases). Germline values: CDR1 SEHNR, CDR2 FQNEAQ (reference sequence). V shed 7 bases and J shed 2 bases, with 11 bases lying between them. The CDR3 spans 13 residues. CDR3: CASNLGGNTEAFF. CDR3 DNA: TGTGCCAGCAACTTGGGGGGTAACACTGAAGCTTTCTTT.

The chain uses TRBV10-1 and TRBJ1-1, with a possible D match to TRBD1 (6 bases). The germline V gene has CDR1 WNHNN and CDR2 SYGVQD (reference sequence). This CDR3 has 13 amino acids. Trimming removed 3 bases from V and 7 bases from J, with 12 bases in between. The CDR3 is CASSEWGLREAFF. The CDR3 nucleotides read TGCGCCAGCAGTGAATGGGGGCTGCGTGAAGCTTTCTTT.

This chain links TRBV5-1 with TRBJ1-5; 9 bases fit TRBD1. The junction had 2 bases not matched to a gene; V was cut back by 0 bases and J by 4 bases. Per germline, CDR1 SGHRS and CDR2 YFSETQ. This CDR3 is built from 15 residues. The CDR3 region is CASSLGDRANQPQHF. The CDR3 nucleotides read TGCGCCAGCAGCTTGGGGGACAGGGCAAATCAGCCCCAGCATTTT.

The J gene is TRBJ2-5, the V gene TRBV6-6; TRBD2 is a possible D gene (6 bases). The germline CDR1 and CDR2 sequences are MNHNY and SVGAGI (reference sequence). Trimming took 1 base from V and 4 from J, leaving 10 bases between them. The CDR3 is made up of 14 amino acids. The CDR3 DNA reads as TGTGCCAGCAGTTACTTGGGGGGTGGAGAGACCCAGTACTTC. This encodes CASSYLGGGETQYF.

The chain recombines TRBV2 with TRBJ1-2; the match to TRBD1 covers 7 bases. V lost 6 bases, J lost 3 bases, and 4 bases stayed unmatched. The CDR3 runs 13 residues. CDR1 and CDR2 from the germline V gene are SNHLY and FYNNEI. CDR3 nucleotide sequence: TGTGCCAGCAGCCCCCAGGGGGACTATGGCTACACCTTC. Protein sequence: CASSPQGDYGYTF.

This chain connects TRBV6-2 or TRBV6-3 to TRBJ1-1; TRBD1 might be the D (5 bases). CDR1 and CDR2 from the germline V gene are MNHEY and SVGEGT. This CDR3 has 14 amino acids. Between the trimmed V and J ends, which lost 2 bases and 4 bases, there was a span of 11 bases. Here the CDR3 reads CASSYGRDITEAFF. The CDR3 coding sequence is TGTGCCAGCAGTTACGGCAGGGATATCACTGAAGCTTTCTTT.

The chain couples TRBV5-1 to TRBJ2-5; the match to TRBD2 covers 7 bases. CDR3 length: 15 amino acids. The germline V gene encodes CDR1 SGHRS and CDR2 YFSETQ. V lost 0 bases and J lost 5; bases outside the gene matches: 7. The CDR3 reads CASSLASGDGETQYF. In nucleotides, the CDR3 is TGCGCCAGCAGCTTGGCTAGCGGAGATGGGGAGACCCAGTACTTC.

V is TRBV28 and J is TRBJ2-3; no definite D call. Trimming removed 4 bases at V and 1 base at J, with 15 bases between. CDR1 and CDR2 (germline): MDHEN, SYDVKM. The CDR3 runs 16 residues. DNA of the CDR3: TGTGCCAGCAGTTCCCCCTCGGGTACGGGCACAGATACGCAGTATTTT. This gives the protein CASSSPSGTGTDTQYF.

V is TRBV30 and J is TRBJ1-2, with D possibly TRBD1 on 5 matching bases. There are 14 residues in the CDR3. V lost 2 bases, J lost 3 bases, and 13 bases lay in between. Germline CDR1 GTSNPN, CDR2 SVGIG (reference sequence). CDR3 loop: CAWSRGGKDYGYTF. CDR3 coding DNA: TGTGCCTGGAGTCGGGGGGGGAAGGACTATGGCTACACCTTC.

The V and J genes are TRBV9 and TRBJ2-1; TRBD2 agrees at 7 bases. The V and J ends lost 3 bases and 6 bases, in that order; junction bases with no gene match: 3. The germline V gene encodes CDR1 SGDLS and CDR2 YYNGEE. The CDR3 has 13 amino acids. CDR3 residues: CASSAGTTNEQFF. The CDR3 nucleotides read TGTGCCAGCAGCGCCGGGACTACCAATGAGCAGTTCTTC.